The 3 T cell receptor beta chains given below trace back to one sample, sequenced in a study of response to subunit inactivated influenza vaccine. A single record per CDR3 protein comes from TCRdb applying MiXCR to the RT-PCR reads. The sample shows 650,000 to 800,000 distinct CDR3 sequences, 14% of them seen only once. Source: PBMCs from blood, taken approximately 15 days before vaccination. The source is a man aged 50-60 years who received an inactivated influenza vaccine.

The rearrangement uses TRBV15 and TRBJ2-2; 10 nucleotides agree with TRBD1. Germline CDR1 is LNHNV and CDR2 is YYDKDF (reference sequence). V was pared by 3 bases and J by 2 bases, with 3 bases of the junction left unmatched. This CDR3 comprises 16 residues. CDR3 residues: CATSSGQGVNTGELFF. DNA of the CDR3: TGTGCCACCAGCAGTGGACAGGGGGTAAACACCGGGGAGCTGTTTTTT.

Regarding this clonotype: Germline and junction disagree at one end, which may indicate a read error. The chain uses TRBV20-1 and TRBJ2-1, with 13 bases identical to TRBD2. The CDR3 is 15 amino acids. Germline values: CDR1 DFQATT, CDR2 SNEGSKA (reference sequence). As DNA, the CDR3 is TGCTGTGCTAGAACACTAGCGGGAGGGGGTCATGAGCAGTTCTTC. The encoded protein is CCARTLAGGGHEQFF.

The CDR3 region has the DNA TGTGCCAGCAGCGTAGGGGGGGGAGGCCCCTCCTACGAGCAGTACTTC. Its protein product is CASSVGGGGPSYEQYF. The V gene is TRBV9, the J gene TRBJ2-7; 7 bases agree with TRBD2. Trimming cost V 0 bases and J 0 bases; bases outside gene matches: 6. Germline values: CDR1 SGDLS, CDR2 YYNGEE. The CDR3 sequence is 16 residues long.